A selection of T cell receptor beta chains follows, all from one sample in a study of blood T cell repertoires in COVID-19. Clones were read by immunoSEQ multiplex PCR, and TCRdb kept only the in-frame ones, dropping some. The sample has roughly 90,000 clones, approximately 80% seen once. The material sequenced was peripheral blood. These receptor sequences come from a woman in her 70s with acute or convalescent COVID-19. CDR3s include the opening cysteine and the closing phenylalanine or tryptophan. The D gene is left open where the match is weak. Rows give clone size only sometimes, using once, few, many, or a class for an expanded clone.

CDR3 DNA: TGCGCCAGCAGCTCGGATACAGGGCGTAATGGCTACACCTTC; CDR3 protein: CASSSDTGRNGYTF; J gene: TRBJ1-2; clone size: .; D gene: .; V gene: TRBV5-1
CDR3 DNA: TGCGCCAGCAGCTTGGATATAGGGGGCCGTGGCTACACCTTC; CDR3 protein: CASSLDIGGRGYTF; J gene: TRBJ1-2; clone size: .; D gene: TRBD1; V gene: TRBV5-1
CDR3 DNA: TGTGCCAGCAGATCCCCCGGGGGAACCGGGGAGCTGTTTTTT; CDR3 protein: CASRSPGGTGELFF; J gene: TRBJ2-2; clone size: once; D gene: .; V gene: TRBV7-2
CDR3 DNA: TGTGCCAGCAGCTTAAGCGCCCCGGGACAGGGAGAAGAACGGGAAAAACTGTTTTTT; CDR3 protein: CASSLSAPGQGEEREKLFF; J gene: TRBJ1-4; clone size: few; D gene: TRBD1; V gene: TRBV7-6
CDR3 DNA: TGTGCCAGCAGTGTTCAGAACTATGGCTACACCTTC; CDR3 protein: CASSVQNYGYTF; J gene: TRBJ1-2; clone size: .; D gene: .; V gene: TRBV2
CDR3 DNA: TGTGCCAGCAGCACCGGACAAATTCCCTACGAGCAGTACTTC; CDR3 protein: CASSTGQIPYEQYF; J gene: TRBJ2-7; clone size: .; D gene: .; V gene: TRBV7-8
CDR3 DNA: TGCGCCAGCAGCTTGGCAGGTCACTCTGGAAACACCATATATTTT; CDR3 protein: CASSLAGHSGNTIYF; J gene: TRBJ1-3; clone size: .; D gene: .; V gene: TRBV5-1
CDR3 DNA: TGTGCCAGCAGCTTGGAGGCAGGGGGTCGGCCGGTTTATGGCTACACCTTC; CDR3 protein: CASSLEAGGRPVYGYTF; J gene: TRBJ1-2; clone size: many; D gene: TRBD1; V gene: TRBV5-4
CDR3 DNA: TGTGCCAGCACCGATCCCCCCAGGGTGGGCGAGCAGTACTTC; CDR3 protein: CASTDPPRVGEQYF; J gene: TRBJ2-7; clone size: many; D gene: .; V gene: TRBV25-1
CDR3 DNA: TGTGCCAGCAGTTTATCCAGCGGGGGGCGCGGGGAGCTGTTTTTT; CDR3 protein: CASSLSSGGRGELFF; J gene: TRBJ2-2; clone size: .; D gene: TRBD2; V gene: TRBV27